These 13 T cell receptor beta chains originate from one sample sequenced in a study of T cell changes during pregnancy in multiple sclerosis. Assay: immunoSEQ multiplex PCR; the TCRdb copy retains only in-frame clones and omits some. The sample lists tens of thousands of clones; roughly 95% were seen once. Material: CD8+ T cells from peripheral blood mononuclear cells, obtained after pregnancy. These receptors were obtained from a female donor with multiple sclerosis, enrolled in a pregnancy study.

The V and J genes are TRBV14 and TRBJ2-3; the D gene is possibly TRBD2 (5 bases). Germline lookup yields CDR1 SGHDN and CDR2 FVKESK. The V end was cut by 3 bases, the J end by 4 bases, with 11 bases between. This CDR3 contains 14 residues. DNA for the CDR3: TGTGCCAGCAGCCAGAGGGAGTTTCCAGATACGCAGTATTTT. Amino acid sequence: CASSQREFPDTQYF.

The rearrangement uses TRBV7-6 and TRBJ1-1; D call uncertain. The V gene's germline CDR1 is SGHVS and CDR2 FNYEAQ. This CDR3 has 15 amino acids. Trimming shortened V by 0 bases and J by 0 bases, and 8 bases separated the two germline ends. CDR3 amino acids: CASSLATDMNTEAFF. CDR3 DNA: TGTGCCAGCAGCTTAGCTACAGACATGAACACTGAAGCTTTCTTT.

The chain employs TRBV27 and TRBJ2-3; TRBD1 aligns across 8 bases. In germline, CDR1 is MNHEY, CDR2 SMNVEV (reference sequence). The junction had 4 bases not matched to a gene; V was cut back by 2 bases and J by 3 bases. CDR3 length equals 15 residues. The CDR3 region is CASSLLTGGTDTQYF. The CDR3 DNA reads TGTGCCAGCAGTTTACTCACAGGGGGGACAGATACGCAGTATTTT.

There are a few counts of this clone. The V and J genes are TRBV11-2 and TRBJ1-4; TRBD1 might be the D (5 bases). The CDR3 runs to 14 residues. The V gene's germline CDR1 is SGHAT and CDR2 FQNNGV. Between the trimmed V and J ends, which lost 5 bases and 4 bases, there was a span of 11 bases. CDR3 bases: TGTGCCAGCAGCCAGGGCGGATTTAATGAAAAACTGTTTTTT. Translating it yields CASSQGGFNEKLFF.

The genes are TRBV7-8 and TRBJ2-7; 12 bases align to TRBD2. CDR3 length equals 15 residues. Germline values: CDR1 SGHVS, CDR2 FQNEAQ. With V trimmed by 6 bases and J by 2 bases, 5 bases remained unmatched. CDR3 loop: CASSHPSGRAYEQYF. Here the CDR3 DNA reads TGTGCCAGCAGTCATCCTAGCGGGAGGGCCTACGAGCAGTACTTC.

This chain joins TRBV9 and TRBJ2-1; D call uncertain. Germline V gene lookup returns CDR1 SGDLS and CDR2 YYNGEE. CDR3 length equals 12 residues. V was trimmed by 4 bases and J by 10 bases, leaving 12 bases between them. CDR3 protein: CASSPRPREQFF. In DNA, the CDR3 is TGTGCCAGCAGCCCCCGCCCGCGGGAGCAGTTCTTC. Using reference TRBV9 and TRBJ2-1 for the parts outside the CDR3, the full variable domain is DSGVTQTPKHLITATGQRVTLRCSPRSGDLSVYWYQQSLDQGLQFLIQYYNGEERAKGNILERFSAQQFPDLHSELNLSSLELGDSALYFCASSPRPREQFFGPGTRLTVL.

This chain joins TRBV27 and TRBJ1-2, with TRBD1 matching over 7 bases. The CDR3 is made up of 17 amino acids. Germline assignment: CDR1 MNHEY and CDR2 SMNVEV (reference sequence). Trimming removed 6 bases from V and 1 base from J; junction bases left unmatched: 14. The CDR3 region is CASSRAPRDRLNYGYTF. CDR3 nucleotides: TGTGCCAGCAGCCGGGCACCCCGGGACAGACTTAACTATGGCTACACCTTC.

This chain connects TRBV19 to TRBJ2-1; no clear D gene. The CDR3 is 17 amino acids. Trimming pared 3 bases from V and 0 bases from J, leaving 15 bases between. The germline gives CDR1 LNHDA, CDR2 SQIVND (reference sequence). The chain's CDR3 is CASSIPAAVSSYNEQFF. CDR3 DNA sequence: TGTGCCAGTAGTATCCCCGCGGCAGTAAGCTCCTACAATGAGCAGTTCTTC. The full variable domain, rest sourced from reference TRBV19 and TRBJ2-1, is DGGITQSPKYLFRKEGQNVTLSCEQNLNHDAMYWYRQDPGQGLRLIYYSQIVNDFQKGDIAEGYSVSREKKESFPLTVTSAQKNPTAFYLCASSIPAAVSSYNEQFFGPGTRLTVL.

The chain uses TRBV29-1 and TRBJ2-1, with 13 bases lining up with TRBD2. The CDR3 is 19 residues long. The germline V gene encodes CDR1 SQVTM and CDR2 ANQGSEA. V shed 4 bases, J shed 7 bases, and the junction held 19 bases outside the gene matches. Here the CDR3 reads CSVAFGSRTSGRARNEQFF. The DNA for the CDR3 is TGCAGCGTTGCTTTCGGCAGTCGCACTAGCGGGAGGGCGAGGAATGAGCAGTTCTTC.

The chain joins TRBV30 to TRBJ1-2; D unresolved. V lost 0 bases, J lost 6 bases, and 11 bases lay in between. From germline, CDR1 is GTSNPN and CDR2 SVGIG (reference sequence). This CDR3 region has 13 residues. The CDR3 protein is CAWSVRFSDGYTF. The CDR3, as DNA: TGTGCCTGGAGTGTGAGGTTTAGCGATGGCTACACCTTC.

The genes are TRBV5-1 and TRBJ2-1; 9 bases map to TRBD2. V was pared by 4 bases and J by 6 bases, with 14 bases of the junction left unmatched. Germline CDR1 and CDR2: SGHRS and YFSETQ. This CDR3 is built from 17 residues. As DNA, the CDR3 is TGCGCCAGCAGCCGACAATCCGGGACTAGCACGTTCAATGAGCAGTTCTTC. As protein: CASSRQSGTSTFNEQFF.

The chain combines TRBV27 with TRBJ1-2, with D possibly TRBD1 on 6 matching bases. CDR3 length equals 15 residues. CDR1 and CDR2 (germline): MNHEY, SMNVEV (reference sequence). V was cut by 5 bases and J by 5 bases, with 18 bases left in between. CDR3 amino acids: CASSPFEGGAYGYTF. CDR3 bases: TGTGCCAGCAGTCCATTTGAGGGGGGGGCTTATGGCTACACCTTC.

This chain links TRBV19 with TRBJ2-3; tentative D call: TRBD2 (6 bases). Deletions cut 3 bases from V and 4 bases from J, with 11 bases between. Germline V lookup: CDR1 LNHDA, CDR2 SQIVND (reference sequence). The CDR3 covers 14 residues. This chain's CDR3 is CASSIAGNPDTQYF. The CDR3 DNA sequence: TGTGCCAGTAGTATCGCGGGGAATCCAGATACGCAGTATTTT.